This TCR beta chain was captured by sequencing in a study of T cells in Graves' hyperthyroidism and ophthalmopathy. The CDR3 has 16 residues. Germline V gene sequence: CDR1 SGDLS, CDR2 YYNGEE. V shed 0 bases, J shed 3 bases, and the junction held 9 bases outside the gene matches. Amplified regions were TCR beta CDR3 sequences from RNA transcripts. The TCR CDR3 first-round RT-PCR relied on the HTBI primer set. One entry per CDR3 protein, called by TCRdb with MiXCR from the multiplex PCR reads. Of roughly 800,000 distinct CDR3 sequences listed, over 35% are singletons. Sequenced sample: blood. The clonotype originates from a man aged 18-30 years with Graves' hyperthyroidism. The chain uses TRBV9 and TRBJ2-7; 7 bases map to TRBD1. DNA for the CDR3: TGTGCCAGCAGCGTAGAGGACAGGAGAGGGATCTACGAGCAGTACTTC. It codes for CASSVEDRRGIYEQYF.